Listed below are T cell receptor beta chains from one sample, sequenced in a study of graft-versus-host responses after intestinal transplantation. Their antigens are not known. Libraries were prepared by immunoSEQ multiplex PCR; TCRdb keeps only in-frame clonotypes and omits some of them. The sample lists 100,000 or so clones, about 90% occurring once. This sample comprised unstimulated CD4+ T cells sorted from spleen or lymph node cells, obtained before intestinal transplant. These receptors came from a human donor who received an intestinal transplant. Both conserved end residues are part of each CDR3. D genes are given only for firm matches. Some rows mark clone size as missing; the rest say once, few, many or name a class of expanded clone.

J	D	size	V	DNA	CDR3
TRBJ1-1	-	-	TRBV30	TGTGCCTGGAAGCTCCCGACAGGCGGTCGACTCTCGGAAGCTTTCTTT	CAWKLPTGGRLSEAFF
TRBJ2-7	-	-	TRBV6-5	TGTGCCAGCAGTTACGTCAGTAGCCGCGAGCAGTACTTC	CASSYVSSREQYF
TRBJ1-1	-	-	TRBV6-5	TGTGCCAGCAGGGGGAGGATGAACACTGAAGCTTTCTTT	CASRGRMNTEAFF
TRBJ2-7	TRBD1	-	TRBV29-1	TGCAGCGTTGAGGACCTTGGGGACAGGGGAGGCTACGAGCAGTACTTC	CSVEDLGDRGGYEQYF
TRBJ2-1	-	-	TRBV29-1	TGCAGCGCCGGGACTCTGAATGAGCAGTTCTTC	CSAGTLNEQFF
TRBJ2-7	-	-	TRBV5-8	TGTGCCAGCAGCCCCGGAGCGATTTCCTACGAGCAGTACTTC	CASSPGAISYEQYF
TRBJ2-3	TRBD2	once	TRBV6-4	TGTGCCAGCAGCCCCTGGGGGACTAAAGCTCCCCATACGCAGTATTTT	CASSPWGTKAPHTQYF
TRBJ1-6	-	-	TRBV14	TGTGCCAGCAGCCACAGGTCTTCGTCACCCCTCCACTTT	CASSHRSSSPLHF
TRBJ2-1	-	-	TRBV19	TGTGCCAGTAGCAACGCGATTGTCGCCTACAATGAGCAGTTCTTC	CASSNAIVAYNEQFF
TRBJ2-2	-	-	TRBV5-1	TGCGCCAGCCTCTACGGGACTCCTGGCACCGGGGAGCTGTTTTTT	CASLYGTPGTGELFF
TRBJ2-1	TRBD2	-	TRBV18	TGTGCCAGCTCACCACGTGGACTAGCGGACAATGAGCAGTTCTTC	CASSPRGLADNEQFF
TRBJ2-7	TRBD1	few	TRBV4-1	TGCGCCAGCAGCCAGGCGCCGGGACAGAACACCCCCTACGAGCAGTACTTC	CASSQAPGQNTPYEQYF
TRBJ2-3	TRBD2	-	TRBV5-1	TGCGCCAGCAGCTCGGACCCGACTAGCGGGACGTATACGCAGTATTTT	CASSSDPTSGTYTQYF
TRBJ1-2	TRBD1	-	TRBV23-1	TGCGCCAGCAGTGATTCCTGGGACAGGAGTGTAGGTTGCGACTATGGCTACACCTTC	CASSDSWDRSVGCDYGYTF
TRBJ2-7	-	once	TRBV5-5	TGTGCCAGCAGCTTGGCCTCCGGGACTTTATACGAGCAGTACTTC	CASSLASGTLYEQYF
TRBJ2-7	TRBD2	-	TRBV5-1	TGCGCCAGCAGCGCGGCGGGAGGGTCCTACGAGCAGTACTTC	CASSAAGGSYEQYF
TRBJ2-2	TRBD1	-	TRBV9	TGTGCCAGCAGCGTAGACAGGGGGCAGAGCACCGGGGAGCTGTTTTTT	CASSVDRGQSTGELFF
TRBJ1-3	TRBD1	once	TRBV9	TGTGCCAGCAGCGTGGAACCTAGGGGGCCCGGAAACACCATATATTTT	CASSVEPRGPGNTIYF
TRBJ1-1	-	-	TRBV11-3	TGTGCCAGCAGCTTAGATCTCTACACTGAAGCTTTCTTT	CASSLDLYTEAFF
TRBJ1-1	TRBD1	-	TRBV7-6	TGTGCCAGCAGCTCCTACAGGGGAAACACTGAAGCTTTCTTT	CASSSYRGNTEAFF